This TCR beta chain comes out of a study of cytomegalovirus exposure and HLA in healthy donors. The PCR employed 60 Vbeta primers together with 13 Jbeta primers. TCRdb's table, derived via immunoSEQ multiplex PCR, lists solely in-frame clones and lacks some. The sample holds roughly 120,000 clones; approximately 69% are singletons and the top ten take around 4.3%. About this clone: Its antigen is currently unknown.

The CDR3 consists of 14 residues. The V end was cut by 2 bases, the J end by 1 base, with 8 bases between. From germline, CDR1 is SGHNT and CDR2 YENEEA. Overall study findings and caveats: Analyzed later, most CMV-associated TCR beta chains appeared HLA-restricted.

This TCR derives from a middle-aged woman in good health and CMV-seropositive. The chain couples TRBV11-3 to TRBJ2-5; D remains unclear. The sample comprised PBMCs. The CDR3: CASSLTQTQETQYF. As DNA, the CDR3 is TGTGCCAGCAGCTTAACACAGACCCAAGAGACCCAGTACTTC.